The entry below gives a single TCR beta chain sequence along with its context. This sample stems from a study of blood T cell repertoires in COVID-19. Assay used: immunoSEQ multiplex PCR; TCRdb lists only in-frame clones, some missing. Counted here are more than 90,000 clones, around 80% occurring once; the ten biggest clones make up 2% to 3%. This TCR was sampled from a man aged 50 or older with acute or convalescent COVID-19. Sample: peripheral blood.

The CDR3 here is CASSPRGVGGNQPQHF. In DNA, the CDR3 is TGTGCCAGCAGCCCCCGGGGGGTGGGAGGCAATCAGCCCCAGCATTTT. The chain combines TRBV7-8 with TRBJ1-5; the D gene is possibly TRBD1 (5 bases). V lost 5 bases to trimming and J lost 2 bases, with 16 bases between them. This CDR3 comprises 16 residues. Germline V gives CDR1 SGHVS, CDR2 FQNEAQ. The full variable domain, in which reference TRBV7-8 and TRBJ1-5 provide the parts outside the CDR3, is GAGVSQSPRYKVAKRGQDVALRCDPISGHVSLFWYQQALGQGPEFLTYFQNEAQLDKSGLPSDRFFAERPEGSVSTLKIQRTQQEDSAVYLCASSPRGVGGNQPQHFGDGTRLSIL.